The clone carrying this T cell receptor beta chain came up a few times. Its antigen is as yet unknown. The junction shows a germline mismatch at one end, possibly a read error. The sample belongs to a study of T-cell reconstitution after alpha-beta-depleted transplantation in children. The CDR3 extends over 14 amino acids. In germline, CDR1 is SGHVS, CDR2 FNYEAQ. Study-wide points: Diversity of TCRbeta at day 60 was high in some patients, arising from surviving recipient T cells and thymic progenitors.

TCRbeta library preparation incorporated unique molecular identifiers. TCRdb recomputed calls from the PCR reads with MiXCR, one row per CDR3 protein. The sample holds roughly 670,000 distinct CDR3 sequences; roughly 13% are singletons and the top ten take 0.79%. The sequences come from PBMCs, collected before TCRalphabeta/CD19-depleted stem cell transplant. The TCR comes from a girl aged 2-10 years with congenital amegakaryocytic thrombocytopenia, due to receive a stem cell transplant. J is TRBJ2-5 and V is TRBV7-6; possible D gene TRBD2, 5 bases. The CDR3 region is CASSYPGTQGTQYF. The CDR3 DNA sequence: TGTGCCAGCAGCTATCCGGGAACCCAAGGGACCCAGTACTTC.